Listed below are T cell receptor beta chains from one sample, sequenced in a study of blood T cell repertoires in COVID-19. Data came from immunoSEQ multiplex PCR; TCRdb stores just in-frame clones and leaves some out. The top ten hold roughly 4.6% of the sample, which has nearly 200,000 clones, 84% seen once. The sequenced material came from peripheral blood. These receptors all come from a woman between 65 and 79 years old with active or convalescent COVID-19. The CDR3 runs from the conserved cysteine through the conserved F or W. The D gene is left open where the match is weak. The size of a clone is reported for some rows only, either as once, few or many, or as a class for expanded clones.

j_gene,abundance,v_gene,d_gene,CDR3nt,CDR3aa
TRBJ1-1,NA,TRBV28,NA,TGTGCCAGCAGTTTACAGGGGAACACTGAAGCTTTCTTT,CASSLQGNTEAFF
TRBJ2-3,NA,TRBV28,NA,TGTGCCAGCACTCCGAGAGGAGGGCCGGATACGCAGTATTTT,CASTPRGGPDTQYF
TRBJ2-6,NA,TRBV4-1,NA,TGCGCCAGCAGCCGAACACTACTGAACTCTGGGGCCAACGTCCTGACTTTC,CASSRTLLNSGANVLTF
TRBJ1-4,once,TRBV6-5,NA,TGTGCCAGCAGTTACGACCACAGTGAAAAACTGTTTTTT,CASSYDHSEKLFF
TRBJ2-7,NA,TRBV2,NA,TGTGCCAGCAGTATAGCCCGGGGTAGCTCCTACGAGCAGTACTTC,CASSIARGSSYEQYF
TRBJ2-4,NA,TRBV6-6,NA,TGTGCCAGCAGTCCCGGGGGTCAGGGTAGCCTAGCCAAAAACATTCAGTACTTC,CASSPGGQGSLAKNIQYF
TRBJ1-1,NA,TRBV3-1/TRBV3-2,NA,TGTGCCAGCAGCCAAGATCTCCCAGGGTTGAACACTGAAGCTTTCTTT,CASSQDLPGLNTEAFF
TRBJ2-1,NA,TRBV11-2,TRBD2,TGTGCCAGCAGCCTATCGACTAGCGGAAATGAGCAGTTCTTC,CASSLSTSGNEQFF
TRBJ1-4,NA,TRBV10-1,NA,TGCGCCATCCACCCGGGGGAGGAAGGTGAAAAACTGTTTTTT,CAIHPGEEGEKLFF
TRBJ2-1,NA,TRBV5-3,TRBD1,TGTGCCAGAAGCTTGAATGGAACAGGGGACGATTACAATGAGCAGTTCTTC,CARSLNGTGDDYNEQFF
TRBJ1-2,NA,TRBV25-1,NA,TGTGCCAGCAGTGAGTACCGGGACAATGGCTACACCTTC,CASSEYRDNGYTF
TRBJ2-2,once,TRBV5-1,NA,TGCGCCAGCAGCTTGGATTGGGCTATGGAGCTGTTTTTT,CASSLDWAMELFF
TRBJ2-1,NA,TRBV7-9,NA,TGTGCCAGCAGCTTATTATACCCCGGAACTAGCAGTAACAATGAGCAGTTCTTC,CASSLLYPGTSSNNEQFF
TRBJ2-7,NA,TRBV14,NA,TGTGCCAGCAGCCCCGGATCGAGTAGCCGCAACGAGCAGTACTTC,CASSPGSSSRNEQYF
TRBJ1-2,NA,TRBV28,TRBD1,TGTGCCAGCAGTTACGGGACAGGGGGTGGCTATGGCTACACCTTC,CASSYGTGGGYGYTF
TRBJ2-3,NA,TRBV5-6,TRBD2,TGTGCCAGCAGCATGCCGGGACTAGCGGGACTATTAGATACGCAGTATTTT,CASSMPGLAGLLDTQYF
TRBJ2-5,NA,TRBV21-1,NA,TGTGCCAGTCAAAACCCGTACCACATAGCGGGATGTAGGGAGACCCAGTACTTC,CASQNPYHIAGCRETQYF
TRBJ2-5,NA,TRBV30,NA,TGTGCCTGCTCTAACCGGGACTACCAAGAGACCCAGTACTTC,CACSNRDYQETQYF
TRBJ1-2,NA,TRBV7-7,NA,TGTGCCAGCAGCCCTTTGGCATCTTCTAACTATGGCTACACCTTC,CASSPLASSNYGYTF
TRBJ2-7,NA,TRBV10-3,TRBD1,TGTGCCATCAGGGAGGGACAGGGCCCTTCCTACGAGCAGTACTTC,CAIREGQGPSYEQYF
TRBJ1-2,once,TRBV5-4,NA,TGTGCCAGCAGAGGGGGTACAGGAGACTATGGCTACACCTTC,CASRGGTGDYGYTF
TRBJ2-1,NA,TRBV5-5,TRBD1,TGTGCCAGCAGCTTGGCCGGGACAGGGGGCGATGAGCAGTTCTTC,CASSLAGTGGDEQFF
TRBJ2-1,many,TRBV7-9,NA,TGTGCCAGCAGCACCATCGCGACCCCAGGGGTGATAAACAATGAGCAGTTCTTC,CASSTIATPGVINNEQFF